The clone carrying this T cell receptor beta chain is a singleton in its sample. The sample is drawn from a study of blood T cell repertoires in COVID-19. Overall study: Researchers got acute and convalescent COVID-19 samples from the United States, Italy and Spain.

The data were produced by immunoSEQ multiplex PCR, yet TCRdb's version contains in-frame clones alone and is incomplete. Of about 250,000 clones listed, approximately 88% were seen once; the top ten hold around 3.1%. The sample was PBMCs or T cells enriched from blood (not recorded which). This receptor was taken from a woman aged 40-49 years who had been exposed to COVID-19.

CDR3 sequence reads: CASRETRKQFF. In DNA, the CDR3 is TGTGCCAGCAGAGAGACTAGAAAGCAGTTCTTC. The gene calls are TRBV6-5 and TRBJ2-1, with TRBD2 as a possible D gene (6 bases). Trimming took off 6 bases at V and 11 bases at J, with 11 bases between the two ends. The germline V gene encodes CDR1 MNHEY and CDR2 SVGAGI. The CDR3 is 11 amino acids.